This TCR beta chain was captured in a study of blood T cell repertoires in COVID-19. The age range of participants was 18 to 89 years, with residence in under 25 US areas. The protocol was immunoSEQ multiplex PCR, while the TCRdb copy is restricted to in-frame clones and leaves out a portion. The repertoire holds about 200,000 clones, 80% seen once, with over 7% in the top ten. Sequencing used PBMCs or T cells enriched from blood (not recorded which). This receptor was identified in a woman aged 40 to 50 with acute COVID-19.

CDR3 region: CASSQDARIAYF. The DNA of the CDR3 is TGTGCCAGCAGCCAAGATGCCAGGATCGCGTACTTC. The gene calls are TRBV3-1 (or the pseudogene TRBV3-2) and TRBJ2-7; D remains ambiguous. The germline V gene has CDR1 LGHDT and CDR2 YNNKEL (reference sequence). The CDR3 spans 12 residues. V was shortened by 0 bases and J by 12 bases, with 12 bases between the two germline ends.